This T cell receptor (beta chain) was sequenced for a study of blood T cell repertoires in COVID-19. The repertoire was sequenced with immunoSEQ multiplex PCR; TCRdb's copy has only in-frame clones and lacks some. The table lists fewer than 150,000 clones, around nine tenths of them singletons, with approximately 5.4% in the top ten. Germline-derived CDR1 and CDR2 are GTSNPN and SVGIG (reference sequence). The CDR3 loop spans 11 amino acids. Trimming took off 7 bases at V and 3 bases at J, with 9 bases between the two ends. This clone was recorded once. The genes are TRBV30 and TRBJ1-2; the D gene is possibly TRBD1 (6 bases). This clonotype was sampled from a human donor in a cohort sampled during active COVID-19. Material for sequencing was peripheral blood. The DNA of the CDR3 is TGTGCCTTACAGGGCTACTATGGCTACACCTTC. Its translation: CALQGYYGYTF.